This TCR beta chain was recorded in a study of T cells after yellow fever vaccination. Study information: Fractions of low cell number were prepared using SMART-Seq v4 Ultra Low Input. Study results and limitations: The secondary response was weaker but peaked faster, day 5 versus 15.

Turning to this clonotype: No antigen is known for it.

A process of 5'RACE template switching, which added a universal primer site and UMIs, was used to make TCR cDNA. TCRdb processed the 5' RACE reads anew with MiXCR; each CDR3 protein has one entry. The sample has under 300,000 distinct CDR3 sequences, about 7% seen once. Trimming cost V 4 bases and J 7 bases, with 17 bases left between them. This CDR3 contains 14 residues. Germline CDR1 reads MNHEY; CDR2 reads SVGAGI. The TCR sequence derives from a man aged 25-40 years who received the YFV17D yellow fever vaccine. The specimen was CD4+ T cells sorted from PBMCs, collected 15 days after the yellow fever booster vaccination. V is TRBV6-5 and J is TRBJ2-7; D possibly matches TRBD1 or TRBD2 (5 bases each). The CDR3 nucleotides read TGTGCCAGCAGTTCTCCCGGGACGGTAATGGAGCAGTACTTC. Translation: CASSSPGTVMEQYF.